The T cell receptor beta chain described here comes from a study of T cell responses to AZD1222 COVID-19 vaccine. Study-wide results and limits: The span of vaccine-associated CD4 TCRs extended across spike, with dominance at 160-218 and 743-854.

Note on this clone: The target antigen is unknown.

Data came from immunoSEQ multiplex PCR; TCRdb stores just in-frame clones and leaves some out. The data show under 200,000 clones, about nine tenths seen once. Germline V gene data show CDR1 as SGHTA and CDR2 as FQGNSA. There are 16 residues in the CDR3. With 1 base removed from V and 3 bases from J, the gap between germline ends came to 16 bases. This TCR came from an adult in good health. V gene TRBV7-2 combines with J gene TRBJ2-7; D gene uncertain. The sample consisted of peripheral blood, taken on day 0 of AZD1222 vaccination. This CDR3 reads CASSLGVGSPLYEQYF. For the CDR3, the DNA is TGTGCCAGCAGCTTAGGTGTCGGAAGCCCTCTCTACGAGCAGTACTTC.